The 10 T cell receptor beta chains reported below all come from one sample, sequenced in a study of cytomegalovirus exposure and HLA in healthy donors (dated 2017 in TCRdb). Library preparation was by the immunoSEQ multiplex PCR assay. For the multiplex PCR, a mixture combining 60 forward primers for TCR Vbeta segments and 13 reverse primers for TCR Jbeta segments was used. TCRdb retrieved this table from immuneACCESS and kept in-frame rearrangements only. Not all clones are present; in checked studies, unresolved V genes account for under half, and no reason is known for the remainder. Counted in this sample were 210,000 or so clones; 75% to 80% of them appeared once. Around 1.8% of the sample lies in the top ten. The material sequenced was PBMCs. Source of these receptors: a man younger than 35 in good health and CMV-seronegative.

The rearrangement joins TRBV5-1 to TRBJ2-7, with 7 bases matching TRBD1. Germline CDR1 is SGHRS and CDR2 is YFSETQ. V shed 2 bases and J 2 bases; nucleotides not matched to a gene: 7. There are 15 residues in the CDR3. The CDR3 sequence: CASSLTGTDPYEQYF. The DNA of the CDR3 is TGCGCCAGCAGCTTAACCGGGACAGATCCCTACGAGCAGTACTTC.

The chain has TRBV9 and TRBJ2-5; D perhaps matches TRBD1 (5 bases). The CDR3 is made up of 15 amino acids. Germline loops: CDR1 SGDLS, CDR2 YYNGEE. Trimming left V 4 bases short and J 4 bases short, with 17 bases between. Here the CDR3 reads CASSPGQTDGETQYF. The CDR3 DNA follows: TGTGCCAGCAGCCCCGGACAAACGGACGGAGAGACCCAGTACTTC. The whole variable domain, filled in from reference TRBV9 and TRBJ2-5, reads DSGVTQTPKHLITATGQRVTLRCSPRSGDLSVYWYQQSLDQGLQFLIQYYNGEERAKGNILERFSAQQFPDLHSELNLSSLELGDSALYFCASSPGQTDGETQYFGPGTRLLVL.

CDR3 protein: CAWRWDSDTQYF. Written as DNA, the CDR3 is TGTGCCTGGAGATGGGACTCCGATACGCAGTATTTT. This chain links TRBV30 with TRBJ2-3, with D perhaps matching TRBD2 (6 bases). Per germline, CDR1 GTSNPN and CDR2 SVGIG (reference sequence). This CDR3 has 12 residues. The V end lost 3 bases, the J end lost 6 bases, and 10 bases lay between the germline ends.

V usage is TRBV7-8 and J usage is TRBJ2-5; perhaps TRBD2 as D (6 bases). This CDR3 contains 15 residues. CDR1 and CDR2 from the germline V gene are SGHVS and FQNEAQ. Trimming left V 6 bases short and J 2 bases short, with 16 bases between. CDR3 loop: CASSLSRLAQETQYF. As DNA, the CDR3 is TGTGCCAGCAGTCTGAGTCGGCTAGCGCAAGAGACCCAGTACTTC.

The chain links TRBV15 to TRBJ2-7; 13 nucleotides match TRBD2. The CDR3 is made up of 18 amino acids. Germline CDR1 is LNHNV and CDR2 is YYDKDF (reference sequence). V lost 1 base, J lost 2 bases, and 8 bases stayed unmatched. The CDR3 loop is CATSRAEGLAGTPYEQYF. The CDR3 DNA is TGTGCCACCAGCAGAGCCGAGGGACTAGCGGGAACCCCCTACGAGCAGTACTTC.

This chain connects TRBV4-3 to TRBJ2-3, with 7 nucleotides matching TRBD2. The CDR3 extends over 15 amino acids. J lost 4 bases, V lost 2 bases, and 6 bases had no gene match. Germline lookup yields CDR1 LGHNA and CDR2 YSLEER. The chain's CDR3 is CASSQLPAGPDTQYF. CDR3 nucleotides: TGCGCCAGCAGCCAACTTCCAGCGGGACCAGATACGCAGTATTTT.

The chain is built from TRBV2 and TRBJ2-1, with 12 positions matching TRBD2. Germline V gene sequence: CDR1 SNHLY, CDR2 FYNNEI. Trimming removed 8 bases from V and 7 bases from J; junction bases left unmatched: 6. The length of the CDR3 is 14 residues. This CDR3 is CASGRLAGVNEQFF. The CDR3 DNA is TGTGCCAGCGGCAGACTAGCGGGAGTGAATGAGCAGTTCTTC.

This clone has only a few counts. The gene calls are TRBV5-1 and TRBJ2-7; 9 bases are shared with TRBD2. The CDR3 loop spans 14 amino acids. Germline-derived CDR1 and CDR2 are SGHRS and YFSETQ. Trimming took 4 bases from V and 4 from J; bases not matched to a gene: 6. CDR3 region: CASSVGLARYEQYF. CDR3 sequence (DNA): TGCGCCAGCAGCGTAGGACTAGCGAGGTACGAGCAGTACTTC.

The V and J genes are TRBV19 and TRBJ2-7, with 13 bases that match TRBD2. The CDR3 has 14 residues. Germline values: CDR1 LNHDA, CDR2 SQIVND (reference sequence). V dropped 5 bases and J dropped 4; count of bases not matched to a gene: 2. CDR3 sequence reads: CASSGTSGEYEQYF. The CDR3 coding sequence is TGTGCCAGTAGTGGGACTAGCGGGGAATACGAGCAGTACTTC. Full variable domain (remainder filled in from reference TRBV19 and TRBJ2-7): DGGITQSPKYLFRKEGQNVTLSCEQNLNHDAMYWYRQDPGQGLRLIYYSQIVNDFQKGDIAEGYSVSREKKESFPLTVTSAQKNPTAFYLCASSGTSGEYEQYFGPGTRLTVT.

With respect to this clone: This same CDR3 is encoded by further DNA sequences in the sample. The chain links TRBV15 to TRBJ1-5; 7 bases align to TRBD1. The junction had 5 bases not matched to a gene; V was cut back by 3 bases and J by 3 bases. Germline CDR1 is LNHNV and CDR2 is YYDKDF (reference sequence). This CDR3 has 15 residues. DNA of the CDR3: TGTGCCACCAGCAGGAATACAGGGGACAATCAGCCCCAGCATTTT. It translates to CATSRNTGDNQPQHF.